Listed here are 13 T cell receptor beta chains from one sample, sequenced in a study of beta chain features in type 1 diabetes. Reverse transcription of all isolated RNA meant that expressed TCRB transcripts were sequenced. The repertoire was sequenced with immunoSEQ multiplex PCR; TCRdb's copy has only in-frame clones and lacks some. Here the sample spans 900,000 or so clones, roughly 15% being singletons. Sequencing was performed on naive CD4+ T cells from blood. These receptor sequences come from a woman younger than 35 in good health.

The chain couples TRBV25-1 to TRBJ2-1, with D tentatively TRBD1 (7 bases). The CDR3 runs 14 residues. Germline lookup yields CDR1 MGHDK and CDR2 SYGVNS. The ends were cut back, 1 base at V and 12 bases at J, with 16 bases in the middle. In DNA form, the CDR3 reads TGTGCCAGCAGTGAATCGGGGGCCCGGGACAGGCAGTTCTTC. Protein product: CASSESGARDRQFF.

This clone was seen a single time. Other DNA sequences in the same sample also yield this CDR3. The rearrangement joins TRBV5-1 to TRBJ2-2, with no clear D. Trimming removed 0 bases at V and 6 bases at J, with 3 bases between. Germline assignment: CDR1 SGHRS and CDR2 YFSETQ. This CDR3 comprises 12 residues. The CDR3 nucleotides are TGCGCCAGCAGCTTGGTTCCCGGGGAGCTGTTTTTT. The encoded protein is CASSLVPGELFF.

This clone occurred a few times. DNA of the CDR3: TGTGCGAGCGAGGCCAGGTCCTACGAGCAGTACTTC. Its translation: CASEARSYEQYF. This rearrangement joins TRBV11-2 to TRBJ2-7, with unresolved D. The CDR3 is 12 amino acids. CDR1 SGHAT and CDR2 FQNNGV come from the germline V gene.

This clone appeared a few times. This chain joins TRBV2 and TRBJ2-1; no firm D call. The CDR3 extends over 11 amino acids. With 9 bases removed from V and 9 bases from J, the gap between germline ends came to 12 bases. Germline V gives CDR1 SNHLY, CDR2 FYNNEI. CDR3 bases: TGTGCCAGTTCGGATATTGGTGAGCAGTTCTTC. Translated: CASSDIGEQFF.

The chain couples TRBV25-1 to TRBJ1-1; D is unresolved. The CDR3 runs to 15 residues. Trimming shortened V by 4 bases and J by 0 bases, and 12 bases separated the two germline ends. Germline CDR1 is MGHDK and CDR2 is SYGVNS. CDR3 in amino acids: CASSAFRGLNTEAFF. The CDR3 nucleotides read TGTGCCAGCAGTGCGTTCAGAGGGTTGAACACTGAAGCTTTCTTT. The whole variable domain, remainder taken from reference TRBV25-1 and TRBJ1-1, is EADIYQTPRYLVIGTGKKITLECSQTMGHDKMYWYQQDPGMELHLIHYSYGVNSTEKGDLSSESTVSRIRTEHFPLTLESARPSHTSQYLCASSAFRGLNTEAFFGQGTRLTVV.

This clone was detected a few times. This chain joins TRBV11-2 and TRBJ2-1, with TRBD2 matching over 14 bases. The CDR3 contains 17 residues. The J segment lost 9 bases and the V segment lost 8 bases, leaving 15 bases of the junction unmatched. Per the germline V gene, CDR1 is SGHAT and CDR2 is FQNNGV. CDR3 sequence reads: CASVGSPGLAGAGEQFF. CDR3 nucleotides: TGTGCCAGCGTAGGGTCCCCGGGACTAGCGGGAGCCGGTGAGCAGTTCTTC.

The J gene is TRBJ2-7, the V gene TRBV7-8; 7 nucleotides match TRBD2. CDR1 and CDR2 (germline): SGHVS, FQNEAQ. The length of the CDR3 is 14 residues. With 2 bases clipped from V and 7 bases from J, the junction kept 8 bases outside the gene matches. DNA of the CDR3: TGTGCCAGCAGCTTACGGGCGGGAGTCGGTGAGCAGTACTTC. Translating gives CASSLRAGVGEQYF. Full variable domain (missing parts from reference TRBV7-8 and TRBJ2-7): GAGVSQSPRYKVAKRGQDVALRCDPISGHVSLFWYQQALGQGPEFLTYFQNEAQLDKSGLPSDRFFAERPEGSVSTLKIQRTQQEDSAVYLCASSLRAGVGEQYFGPGTRLTVT.

In its sample, this clone was seen a few times. The genes are TRBV10-2 and TRBJ2-5, with TRBD2 as a possible D gene (6 bases). The germline V gene encodes CDR1 WSHSY and CDR2 SAAADI. V lost 4 bases to trimming and J lost 5 bases, with 17 bases between them. The CDR3 is made up of 15 amino acids. CDR3 sequence (DNA): TGCGCCAGCAGTGGCCGGATGGGCGGGAAGGAGACCCAGTACTTC. This sequence encodes CASSGRMGGKETQYF.

The genes are TRBV28 and TRBJ2-3; TRBD2 matches at 8 bases. Germline V gives CDR1 MDHEN, CDR2 SYDVKM. The junction had 6 bases not matched to a gene; V was cut back by 5 bases and J by 5 bases. This CDR3 is built from 14 residues. The CDR3 DNA follows: TGTGCCAGCAGTCGTAGCGGGACGGGAGATACGCAGTATTTT. Protein product: CASSRSGTGDTQYF.

This clone was seen only a few times. V usage is TRBV15 and J usage is TRBJ2-6, with D uncertain. In germline, CDR1 is LNHNV, CDR2 YYDKDF (reference sequence). Trimming pared 1 base from V and 2 bases from J, leaving 9 bases between. The length of the CDR3 is 16 residues. The CDR3 coding sequence is TGTGCCACCAGCAGAGGCGGAGATACTGGGGCCAACGTCCTGACTTTC. Translated, it gives CATSRGGDTGANVLTF.

This clone was counted only a few times. The CDR3 nucleotides are TGTGCCAGCAGCTTCGACAGGATCGATGAGCAGTTCTTC. It encodes CASSFDRIDEQFF. The chain is built from TRBV5-4 and TRBJ2-1; possible D gene TRBD1, 6 bases. The CDR3 is made up of 13 amino acids. Germline assignment: CDR1 SGHNT and CDR2 YYREEE (reference sequence). Trimming removed 2 bases from V and 8 bases from J, with 11 bases in between.

The chain couples TRBV15 to TRBJ2-2; 10 nucleotides line up with TRBD1. Germline trimming cut 4 bases from V and 5 bases from J; bases unmatched to any gene: 7. This CDR3 comprises 16 residues. CDR1 is LNHNV and CDR2 is YYDKDF in the germline V gene (reference sequence). The CDR3 DNA follows: TGTGCCACCAGCAATCCGGGACAGGGGTATACCGGGGAGCTGTTTTTT. Translating gives CATSNPGQGYTGELFF.

This clone has only a few counts. This chain links TRBV28 with TRBJ2-3; D might be TRBD1 or TRBD2, each matching 5 bases. V lost 6 bases, J lost 1 base, and 14 bases lay in between. The CDR3 sequence is 15 residues long. CDR1 is MDHEN, CDR2 SYDVKM, per germline. This CDR3 is CASSQPGTGTDTQYF. The CDR3 region has the DNA TGTGCCAGCAGCCAACCCGGGACGGGCACAGATACGCAGTATTTT. The whole variable domain, remainder taken from reference TRBV28 and TRBJ2-3, is DVKVTQSSRYLVKRTGEKVFLECVQDMDHENMFWYRQDPGLGLRLIYFSYDVKMKEKGDIPEGYSVSREKKERFSLILESASTNQTSMYLCASSQPGTGTDTQYFGPGTRLTVL.